Given below is one TCR beta chain in context. In its sample, this clonotype was seen a few times. The clone's antigen remains unknown. No base quality information exists; no much larger clone differs at one position. To demonstrate the VDJtools post-analysis software, TCR beta repertoires were profiled from the peripheral blood of about 13 young patients with multiple sclerosis. The multiple sclerosis patients were children and adolescents between about 6 and 16 years of age. These data are taken from a study of post-analysis software for immune sequencing data (dated by TCRdb to 2014 to 2015). Study-wide context: The recorded disease courses included relapsing-remitting, secondary progressive and progressive-relapsing multiple sclerosis, and some patients had no subtype annotation. The patient repertoires were set against about 12 previously published healthy control repertoires from donors whose ages ranged from roughly 6 to 26 years. A subset of samples was prepared in parallel using single-end sample barcoding, then pooled and co-amplified after Illumina adapter ligation. Study-wide conclusions, independent of this receptor: Patients showed significantly higher frequencies than controls for about five TRBV segments, among them TRBV5-6, TRBV5-1 and TRBV20-1. Significantly lower normalized Chao1 diversity was found in multiple sclerosis patients than in controls, suggesting substantial peripheral T-cell clonal expansion. The control group was slightly older than the multiple sclerosis patient group. When samples were clustered directly using the F measure, samples prepared in the same batch co-clustered strongly, which prompted a batch-effect correction.

The CDR3 measures 16 amino acids from cysteine to phenylalanine. Only the CDR3 DNA is retained, 48 bases long and in frame from the first base. Based on the germline V gene, the CDR1 and CDR2 sequences are SGHTA and FQGNSA. The V and J ends are trimmed by 2 bases and 0 bases, leaving 12 bases between them. Library preparation employed PCR. This sample was sequenced with an Illumina HiSeq 2500. To reduce PCR and sequencing biases, unique molecular identifiers were incorporated into the TCR beta cDNA libraries. Roughly 500,000 cDNA molecules were obtained for every 1 to 10 million input T cells, so each molecule roughly corresponded to one T cell. Patient libraries were prepared and sequenced with the same protocol used for the earlier healthy control dataset. Within a given batch, samples were prepared together, multiplexed and sequenced on the same HiSeq lane. The paper's processing steps were these. Raw barcoded reads were processed with MIGEC, discarding single-read molecular identifier groups before consensus assembly and CDR3 extraction. Clonotype tables were post-analysed with VDJtools, normalizing diversity by down-sampling all datasets to the smallest sample size. To correct batch-related cross-sample contamination, repertoire overlap clustering matched CDR3 amino acid sequences but not nucleotide sequences. TCRdb reran the public reads through fastp at Q25 and MiXCR, keeping productive beta chains. Each entry is one CDR3 protein sequence, shown with its most common DNA and genes. The V and J calls were not made by the authors but by TCRdb's processing. For this sample the table gives roughly 800,000 distinct CDR3 sequences, of which 30% were detected only once. The ten biggest clones cover 0.55% to 0.65% of the sample.

Specimen: blood. The chain joins TRBV7-2 to TRBJ2-3; the D segment may tentatively be TRBD1 or TRBD2, each giving 5 matched bases. This TCR was sampled from a girl between 5 and 17 years old with multiple sclerosis. CDR3 sequence: CASSLIGGFSTDTQYF. The nucleotide sequence is TGTGCCAGCAGCTTAATTGGGGGTTTTAGCACAGATACGCAGTATTTT.